The T cell receptor (beta chain) described here comes from a study of OX40 agonist ivuxolimab in advanced cancers. Germline-derived CDR1 and CDR2 are MDHEN and SYDVKM. This CDR3 is 11 amino acids long. V was cut by 10 bases and J by 7 bases, with 11 bases left in between. The repertoire was sequenced with immunoSEQ multiplex PCR; TCRdb's copy has only in-frame clones and lacks some. This sample carries some 26,000 clones, approximately 80% of them seen once, and the ten largest clones take roughly a quarter. This clone is judged medium-sized (0.01 to 0.1%). The sequencing used CD4+ or CD8+ T cells sorted from blood, collected in a trial of the OX40 agonist ivuxolimab. This sequence joins TRBV28 and TRBJ1-3; D unclear. The sequence was collected from an adult with an advanced solid tumor such as melanoma, head and neck, liver or kidney cancer. The CDR3, as DNA: TGTGCCACCTATAAACCGAACACCATATATTTT. This sequence encodes CATYKPNTIYF.